These 14 T cell receptor beta chains were sequenced from one sample in a study of post-analysis software for immune sequencing data. Study observations and caveats: About 5 TRBV segments (TRBV5-6, TRBV5-1 and TRBV20-1 among them) occurred more frequently in patients than in controls.

Unique molecular identifiers featured in each of the TCR beta cDNA libraries. One entry per CDR3 protein results from TCRdb running MiXCR on the PCR reads. The sample holds hundreds of thousands of distinct CDR3 sequences, 30% seen once. These receptors lack a known antigen. The sample consisted of blood. These receptor sequences come from a girl under 18 with multiple sclerosis.

This rearrangement joins TRBV12-3 or TRBV12-4 to TRBJ2-5; 15 bases line up with TRBD2. J gave up 5 bases and V 5 bases, and 15 bases lay outside the gene matches. The CDR3 extends over 19 amino acids. The chain's CDR3 is CASSPPGTSGRHRAETQYF. The CDR3 DNA reads as TGTGCCAGCAGTCCACCCGGGACTAGCGGGAGGCATCGGGCGGAGACCCAGTACTTC.

The V gene is TRBV6-2 or TRBV6-3, the J gene TRBJ2-3, with a possible D match to TRBD1 (6 bases). CDR3 size: 15 residues. Germline CDR1 reads MNHEY; CDR2 reads SVGEGT. V gave up 6 bases and J gave up 5 bases, with 18 bases separating them. CDR3 in DNA: TGTGCCAGCAGCCGAGGGACAATTGGGGGAGATACGCAGTATTTT. Its translation: CASSRGTIGGDTQYF.

CDR3 region: CASSPIGTSGRETQYF. The CDR3 nucleotides are TGTGCCAGCAGTCCGATAGGGACTAGCGGGAGAGAGACCCAGTACTTC. The chain combines TRBV27 with TRBJ2-5; 14 bases align to TRBD2. The germline V gene has CDR1 MNHEY and CDR2 SMNVEV (reference sequence). V shed 5 bases, J shed 4 bases, and the junction held 6 bases outside the gene matches. CDR3 length: 16 amino acids.

This clonotype has more than one count but fewer than ten. The chain employs TRBV20-1 and TRBJ1-5, with D maybe TRBD1 (5 bases). Germline V gene data show CDR1 as DFQATT and CDR2 as SNEGSKA (reference sequence). The V gene lost 3 bases and the J gene lost 3 bases, with 12 bases spanning the gap. CDR3 length: 14 amino acids. The CDR3 protein is CSARNPGNNQPQHF. CDR3 nucleotides: TGCAGTGCTAGGAATCCAGGGAACAATCAGCCCCAGCATTTT.

This clonotype was seen more than once but under ten times. The rearrangement joins TRBV7-8 to TRBJ2-3; no clear D gene. The germline V and J ends were trimmed by 6 bases and 5 bases, with 21 bases remaining between them. In germline, CDR1 is SGHVS, CDR2 FQNEAQ. The CDR3 totals 16 residues. Written as DNA, the CDR3 is TGTGCCAGCAGACCAACCTACAGCCGGGTCGTAGATACGCAGTATTTT. This codes for CASRPTYSRVVDTQYF.

Concerning this clonotype: This may be a read error, as it is one base from a much larger clone. The chain recombines TRBV3-1 with TRBJ2-7, with D perhaps assigned TRBD1 or TRBD2 (5 bases each). The V gene lost 7 bases and the J gene lost 6 bases, with 13 bases spanning the gap. This CDR3 comprises 12 residues. Germline V gene data show CDR1 as LGHDT and CDR2 as YNNKEL (reference sequence). The CDR3 sequence is CASNQGPGEQYF. CDR3 sequence (DNA): TGTGCCAGCAACCAGGGACCAGGCGAGCAGTACTTC.

This clonotype was recorded once. The chain recombines TRBV20-1 with TRBJ2-1, with D maybe TRBD2 (6 bases). The ends were cut back, 4 bases at V and 1 base at J, with 14 bases in the middle. CDR1 and CDR2 from the germline V gene are DFQATT and SNEGSKA (reference sequence). The CDR3 extends over 15 amino acids. The CDR3, as DNA: TGCAGTGCTATACTCGGGAGTAGGTCCTACAATGAGCAGTTCTTC. This encodes CSAILGSRSYNEQFF.

The CDR3 nucleotides are TGTGCCAGCAGTTTCGCCTCGGACCCCGCGGGGAGGCAAGAGACCCAGTACTTC. It encodes CASSFASDPAGRQETQYF. This chain uses TRBV28 with TRBJ2-5, with D perhaps matching TRBD2 (6 bases). The CDR3 consists of 18 residues. CDR1 is MDHEN and CDR2 is SYDVKM in the germline V gene. Trimming pared 3 bases from V and 2 bases from J, leaving 22 bases between. Together with reference TRBV28 and TRBJ2-5, the CDR3 gives the full variable domain: DVKVTQSSRYLVKRTGEKVFLECVQDMDHENMFWYRQDPGLGLRLIYFSYDVKMKEKGDIPEGYSVSREKKERFSLILESASTNQTSMYLCASSFASDPAGRQETQYFGPGTRLLVL.

V and J are TRBV7-8 and TRBJ2-1, with 7 bases identical to TRBD2. There are 15 residues in the CDR3. Unmatched junction bases numbered 2, after V lost 3 bases and J lost 0 bases. Per the germline V gene, CDR1 is SGHVS and CDR2 is FQNEAQ. CDR3 amino acids: CASSLGTNSYNEQFF. In DNA form, the CDR3 reads TGTGCCAGCAGCTTGGGGACTAACTCCTACAATGAGCAGTTCTTC.

The sample holds a few counts of this clonotype. The gene calls are TRBV4-3 and TRBJ2-2; D gene ambiguous. The CDR3 contains 16 residues. Germline CDR1 and CDR2: LGHNA and YSLEER. Trimming removed 2 bases at V and 0 bases at J, with 10 bases between. CDR3 bases: TGCGCCAGCAGCCAATGGCCGGGTTCGAACACCGGGGAGCTGTTTTTT. This encodes CASSQWPGSNTGELFF.

The chain combines TRBV7-9 with TRBJ2-3, with no clear D. Germline V gene sequence: CDR1 SEHNR, CDR2 FQNEAQ (reference sequence). The V end lost 3 bases, the J end lost 9 bases, and 10 bases lay between the germline ends. This CDR3 is 12 amino acids long. The CDR3 loop is CASSFAMETQYF. CDR3 sequence (DNA): TGTGCCAGCAGCTTTGCCATGGAGACGCAGTATTTT.

The rearrangement joins TRBV2 to TRBJ1-5; possible D gene TRBD1, 5 bases. The germline V gene encodes CDR1 SNHLY and CDR2 FYNNEI. The CDR3 is 15 amino acids. Trimming removed 9 bases at V and 2 bases at J, with 17 bases between. The CDR3 DNA reads TGTGCCAGTTCGGTTTCAGGGAACGGCAATCAGCCCCAGCATTTT. As protein: CASSVSGNGNQPQHF.

This clonotype was seen a few times. The J gene is TRBJ2-1, the V gene TRBV13; D gene uncertain. Germline values: CDR1 PRHDT, CDR2 FYEKMQ (reference sequence). The CDR3 spans 12 residues. Trimming pared 3 bases from V and 11 bases from J, leaving 11 bases between. The DNA of the CDR3 is TGTGCCAGCAGCTTGGAAGGGTCCAAGCAGTTCTTC. Protein: CASSLEGSKQFF.

This chain joins TRBV6-4 and TRBJ1-5; maybe TRBD1 (5 bases). This CDR3 region has 17 residues. The germline V gene encodes CDR1 MRHNA and CDR2 SNTAGT. The DNA of the CDR3 is TGTACCAAGGGGCACATGGCGGGGGAGAATAGCAATCAGCCCCAGCATTTT. As protein: CTKGHMAGENSNQPQHF.